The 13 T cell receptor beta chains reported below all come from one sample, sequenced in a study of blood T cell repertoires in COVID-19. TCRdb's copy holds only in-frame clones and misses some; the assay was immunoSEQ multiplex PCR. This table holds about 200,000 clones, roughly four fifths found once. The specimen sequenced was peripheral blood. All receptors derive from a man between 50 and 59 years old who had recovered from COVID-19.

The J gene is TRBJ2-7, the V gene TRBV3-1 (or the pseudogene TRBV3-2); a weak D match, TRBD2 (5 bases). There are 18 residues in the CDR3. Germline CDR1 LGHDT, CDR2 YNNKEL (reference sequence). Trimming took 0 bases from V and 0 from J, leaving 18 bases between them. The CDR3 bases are TGTGCCAGCAGCCAAGATGACGAACGGGATCCTAGCTCCTACGAGCAGTACTTC. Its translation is CASSQDDERDPSSYEQYF.

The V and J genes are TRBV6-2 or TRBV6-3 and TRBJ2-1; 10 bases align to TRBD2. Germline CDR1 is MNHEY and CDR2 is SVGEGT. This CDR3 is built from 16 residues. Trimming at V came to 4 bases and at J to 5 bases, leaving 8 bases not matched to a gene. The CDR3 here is CASSLSLAGDHNEQFF. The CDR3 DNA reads TGTGCCAGCAGTTTAAGTCTAGCGGGAGACCACAATGAGCAGTTCTTC.

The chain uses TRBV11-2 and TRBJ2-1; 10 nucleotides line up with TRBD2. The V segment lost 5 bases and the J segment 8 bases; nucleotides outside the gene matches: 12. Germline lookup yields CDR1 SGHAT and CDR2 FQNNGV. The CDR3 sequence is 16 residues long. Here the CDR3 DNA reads TGTGCCAGCAGCCCCCTCCTAGCGGGAGTTGGGTATGAGCAGTTCTTC. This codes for CASSPLLAGVGYEQFF. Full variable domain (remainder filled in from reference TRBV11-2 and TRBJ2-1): EAGVAQSPRYKIIEKRQSVAFWCNPISGHATLYWYQQILGQGPKLLIQFQNNGVVDDSQLPKDRFSAERLKGVDSTLKIQPAKLEDSAVYLCASSPLLAGVGYEQFFGPGTRLTVL.

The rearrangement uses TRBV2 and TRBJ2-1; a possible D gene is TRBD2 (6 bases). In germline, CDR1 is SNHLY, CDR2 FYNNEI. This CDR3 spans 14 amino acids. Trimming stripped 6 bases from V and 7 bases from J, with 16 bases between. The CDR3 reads CASRGGLSENEQFF. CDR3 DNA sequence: TGTGCCAGCAGGGGGGGTTTAAGCGAGAATGAGCAGTTCTTC.

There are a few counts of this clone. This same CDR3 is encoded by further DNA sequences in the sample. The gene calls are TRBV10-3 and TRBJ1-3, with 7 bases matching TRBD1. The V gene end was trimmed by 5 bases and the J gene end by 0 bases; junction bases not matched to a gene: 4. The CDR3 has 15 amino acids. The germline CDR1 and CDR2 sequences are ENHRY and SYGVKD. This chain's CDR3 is CAISLGQNSGNTIYF. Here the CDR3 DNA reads TGTGCCATCAGTCTGGGACAGAACTCTGGAAACACCATATATTTT.

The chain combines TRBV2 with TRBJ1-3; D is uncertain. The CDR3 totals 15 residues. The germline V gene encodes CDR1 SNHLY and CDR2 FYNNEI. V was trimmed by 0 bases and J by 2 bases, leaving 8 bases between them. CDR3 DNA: TGTGCCAGCAGTGAAGCCAGGTACCCTGGAAACACCATATATTTT. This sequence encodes CASSEARYPGNTIYF.

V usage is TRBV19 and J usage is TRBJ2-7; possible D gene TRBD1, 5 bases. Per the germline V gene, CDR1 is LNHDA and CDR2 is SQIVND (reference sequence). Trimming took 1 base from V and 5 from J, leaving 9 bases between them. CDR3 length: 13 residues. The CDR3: CASSIGTRDEQYF. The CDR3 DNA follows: TGTGCCAGTAGTATAGGGACAAGGGACGAGCAGTACTTC.

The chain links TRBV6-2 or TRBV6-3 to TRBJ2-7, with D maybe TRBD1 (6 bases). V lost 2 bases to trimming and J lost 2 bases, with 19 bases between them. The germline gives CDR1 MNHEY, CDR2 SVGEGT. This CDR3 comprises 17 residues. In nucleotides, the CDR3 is TGTGCCAGCAGTTACATTGAGACAGGCCTCCGAACCTACGAGCAGTACTTC. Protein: CASSYIETGLRTYEQYF.

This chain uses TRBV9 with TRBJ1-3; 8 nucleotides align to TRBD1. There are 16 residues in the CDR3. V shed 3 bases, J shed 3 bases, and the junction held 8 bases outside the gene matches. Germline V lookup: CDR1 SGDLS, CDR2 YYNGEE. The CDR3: CASSAQDREFGNTIYF. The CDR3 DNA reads TGTGCCAGCAGCGCCCAGGACAGGGAGTTTGGAAACACCATATATTTT.

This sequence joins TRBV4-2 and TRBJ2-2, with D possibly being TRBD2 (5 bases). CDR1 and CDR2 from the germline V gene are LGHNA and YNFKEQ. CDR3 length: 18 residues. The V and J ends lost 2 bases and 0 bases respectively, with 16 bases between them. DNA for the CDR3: TGTGCCAGCAGCCAACTCTACGCTAAAGCGGCGAACACCGGGGAGCTGTTTTTT. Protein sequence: CASSQLYAKAANTGELFF.

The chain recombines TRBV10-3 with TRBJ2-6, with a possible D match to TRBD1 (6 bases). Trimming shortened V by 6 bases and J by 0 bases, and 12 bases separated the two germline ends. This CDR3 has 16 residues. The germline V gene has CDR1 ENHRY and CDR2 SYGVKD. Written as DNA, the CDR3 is TGTGCCATCAGGGAGGTAGGGGGCTCTGGGGCCAACGTCCTGACTTTC. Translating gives CAIREVGGSGANVLTF.

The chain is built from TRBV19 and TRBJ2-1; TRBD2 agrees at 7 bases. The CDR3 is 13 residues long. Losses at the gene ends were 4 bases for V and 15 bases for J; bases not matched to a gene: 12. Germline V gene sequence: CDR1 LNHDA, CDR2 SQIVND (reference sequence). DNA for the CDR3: TGTGCCAGTAGTACCTTTGGGGCGGGAGTTTTGTTCTTC. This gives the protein CASSTFGAGVLFF.

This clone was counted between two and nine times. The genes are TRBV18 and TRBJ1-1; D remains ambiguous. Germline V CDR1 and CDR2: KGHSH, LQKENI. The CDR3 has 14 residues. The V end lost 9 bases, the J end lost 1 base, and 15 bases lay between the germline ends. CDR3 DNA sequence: TGTGCCAGTTCCTCCCGGGAGGGGAACACTGAAGCTTTCTTT. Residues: CASSSREGNTEAFF.